A single sample gave rise to the 5 T cell receptor beta chains below, sequenced in a study of T cell responses to AZD1222 COVID-19 vaccine. The table came from immunoSEQ multiplex PCR; TCRdb's copy has only in-frame clones and leaves some out. The data hold approximately 110,000 clones, with roughly four fifths observed a single time. The input for sequencing was peripheral blood, taken on day 0 of AZD1222 vaccination. These receptors were obtained from an adult in good health.

This chain links TRBV27 with TRBJ2-1, with D hard to call. The germline CDR1 and CDR2 sequences are MNHEY and SMNVEV (reference sequence). The germline V and J ends were trimmed by 3 bases and 7 bases, with 4 bases remaining between them. There are 11 residues in the CDR3. The CDR3 reads CASSFRNEQFF. The CDR3 DNA sequence: TGTGCCAGCAGTTTCAGAAATGAGCAGTTCTTC.

The chain couples TRBV2 to TRBJ1-1; D gene unclear. The CDR3 runs 13 residues. V dropped 4 bases and J dropped 2 bases, with 8 bases sitting between them. Germline loops: CDR1 SNHLY, CDR2 FYNNEI. Written as DNA, the CDR3 is TGTGCCAGCAGTGGCCAGTCAAACACTGAAGCTTTCTTT. This translates into CASSGQSNTEAFF.

This clone was counted only a few times. The chain combines TRBV10-3 with TRBJ1-2, with TRBD1 identical over 9 bases. The CDR3 spans 15 residues. CDR1 and CDR2 (germline): ENHRY, SYGVKD. J gave up 0 bases and V 9 bases, and 8 bases lay outside the gene matches. Here the CDR3 reads CAITGGSLTNYGYTF. Written as DNA, the CDR3 is TGTGCCATTACAGGGGGCTCCCTTACTAACTATGGCTACACCTTC.

This chain connects TRBV10-3 to TRBJ1-6; no definite D call. This CDR3 has 17 amino acids. Trimming shortened V by 3 bases and J by 10 bases, and 22 bases separated the two germline ends. The germline gives CDR1 ENHRY, CDR2 SYGVKD. CDR3 DNA sequence: TGTGCCATCAGTGATTCGGCGGCGGGCCGTTTGGCCTCACCCCTCCACTTT. Translated: CAISDSAAGRLASPLHF.

This rearrangement joins TRBV9 to TRBJ1-5; D is uncertain. The CDR3 runs 15 residues. V lost 0 bases and J 7 bases, leaving 14 bases between the germline ends. CDR1 and CDR2 from the germline V gene are SGDLS and YYNGEE. Here the CDR3 reads CASSVGSLEGQPQHF. CDR3 nucleotides: TGTGCCAGCAGCGTAGGATCACTAGAAGGGCAGCCCCAGCATTTT. The full variable domain, rest sourced from reference TRBV9 and TRBJ1-5, is DSGVTQTPKHLITATGQRVTLRCSPRSGDLSVYWYQQSLDQGLQFLIQYYNGEERAKGNILERFSAQQFPDLHSELNLSSLELGDSALYFCASSVGSLEGQPQHFGDGTRLSIL.